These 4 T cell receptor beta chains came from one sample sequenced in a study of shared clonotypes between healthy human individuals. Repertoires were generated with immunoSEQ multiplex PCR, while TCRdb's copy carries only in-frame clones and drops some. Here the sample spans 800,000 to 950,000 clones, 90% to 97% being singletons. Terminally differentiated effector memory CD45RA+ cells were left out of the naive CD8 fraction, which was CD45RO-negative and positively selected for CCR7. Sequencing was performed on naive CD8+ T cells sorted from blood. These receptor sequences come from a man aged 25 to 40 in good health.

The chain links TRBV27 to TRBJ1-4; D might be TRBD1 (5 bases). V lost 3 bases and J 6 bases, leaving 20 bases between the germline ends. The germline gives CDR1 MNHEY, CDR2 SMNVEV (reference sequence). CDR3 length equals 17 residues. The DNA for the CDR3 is TGTGCCAGCAGTTTGGGGCCCATTAGCGGCCCCCATGAAAAACTGTTTTTT. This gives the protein CASSLGPISGPHEKLFF.

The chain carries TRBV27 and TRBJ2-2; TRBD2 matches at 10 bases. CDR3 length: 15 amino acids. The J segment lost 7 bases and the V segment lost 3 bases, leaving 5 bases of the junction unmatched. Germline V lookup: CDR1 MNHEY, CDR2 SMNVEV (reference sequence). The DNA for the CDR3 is TGTGCCAGCAGTTTTGGTCTAGCGGGAGTCGGGGAGCTGTTTTTT. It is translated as CASSFGLAGVGELFF.

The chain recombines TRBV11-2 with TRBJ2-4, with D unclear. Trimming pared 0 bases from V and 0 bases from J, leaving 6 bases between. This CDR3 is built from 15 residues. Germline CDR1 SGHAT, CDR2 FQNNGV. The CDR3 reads CASSLDPGAKNIQYF. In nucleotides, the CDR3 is TGTGCCAGCAGCTTAGATCCAGGAGCCAAAAACATTCAGTACTTC.

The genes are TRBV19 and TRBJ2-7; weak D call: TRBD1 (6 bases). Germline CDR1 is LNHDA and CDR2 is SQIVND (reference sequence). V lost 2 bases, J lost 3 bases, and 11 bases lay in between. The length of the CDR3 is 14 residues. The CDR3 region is CASSISQGLYEQYF. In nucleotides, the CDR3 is TGTGCCAGTAGTATAAGTCAGGGGCTCTACGAGCAGTACTTC.